One T cell receptor beta chain is described in this entry. Its antigen is unknown. 13 Jbeta primers and 60 Vbeta primers were used for the PCR. This table comes from immunoSEQ multiplex PCR, and its TCRdb copy is limited to in-frame clones, with some not included. This table has roughly 130,000 clones, about three quarters appearing once. The V gene end was trimmed by 5 bases and the J gene end by 2 bases; junction bases not matched to a gene: 5. The CDR3 length is 14 residues. Germline CDR1 and CDR2: MNHNY and SVGAGI (reference sequence). The source of the sample is a study of cytomegalovirus exposure and HLA in healthy donors. Study-wide points: Presence/absence analyses took donor sequencing depth as roughly uniform.

This receptor was obtained from a human donor in good health. V gene TRBV6-6 combines with J gene TRBJ2-5; 7 bases map to TRBD1. The sample was PBMCs. CDR3 sequence reads: CASSAQTGQETQYF. The CDR3 DNA reads as TGTGCCAGCAGTGCCCAGACAGGGCAAGAGACCCAGTACTTC.